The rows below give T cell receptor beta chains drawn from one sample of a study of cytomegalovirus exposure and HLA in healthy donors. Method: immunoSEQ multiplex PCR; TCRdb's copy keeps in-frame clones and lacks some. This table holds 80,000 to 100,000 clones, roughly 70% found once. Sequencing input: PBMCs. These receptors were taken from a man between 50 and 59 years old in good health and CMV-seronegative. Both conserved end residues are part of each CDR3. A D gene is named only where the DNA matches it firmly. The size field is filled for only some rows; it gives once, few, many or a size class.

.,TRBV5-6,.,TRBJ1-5,CASSLWGGQPQHF,TGTGCCAGCAGCTTGTGGGGAGGCCAGCCCCAGCATTTT
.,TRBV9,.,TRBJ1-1,CASSVVGENTEAFF,TGTGCCAGCAGCGTAGTGGGAGAGAACACTGAAGCTTTCTTT
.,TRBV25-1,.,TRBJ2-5,CASSDQPGHEPYF,TGTGCCAGCAGTGACCAACCGGGTCACGAACCGTACTTC
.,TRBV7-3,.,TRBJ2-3,CASSLSTGASGDTQYF,TGTGCCAGCAGCTTATCGACAGGAGCTAGTGGAGATACGCAGTATTTT
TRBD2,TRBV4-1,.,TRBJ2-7,CASSQALRAGVAYEQYF,TGCGCCAGCAGCCAAGCCCTCAGGGCGGGGGTAGCCTACGAGCAGTACTTC
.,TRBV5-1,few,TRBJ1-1,CASSSQPTVKAFF,TGCGCCAGCAGCTCCCAACCGACAGTGAAAGCTTTCTTT
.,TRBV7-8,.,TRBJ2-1,CASTPNDWVRFF,TGTGCCAGCACCCCTAATGACTGGGTCAGGTTCTTC
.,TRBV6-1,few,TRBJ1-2,CASSFEARGYYGYTF,TGTGCCAGCAGTTTTGAGGCCCGAGGATACTATGGCTACACCTTC
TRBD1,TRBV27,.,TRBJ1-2,CASSTRGTGFDGYTF,TGTGCCAGCAGTACACGCGGGACAGGGTTCGATGGCTACACCTTC
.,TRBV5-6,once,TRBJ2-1,CASSLYNEQFF,TGTGCCAGCAGCCTATACAATGAGCAGTTCTTC
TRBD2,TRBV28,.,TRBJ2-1,CASSLLLSSGSGEQFF,TGTGCCAGCAGCCTCCTTCTATCCAGCGGGAGTGGTGAGCAGTTCTTC
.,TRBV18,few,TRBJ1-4,CASSSTVETTEKLFF,TGTGCCAGCTCATCGACAGTGGAAACGACGGAAAAACTGTTTTTT
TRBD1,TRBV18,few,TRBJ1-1,CASSPPGQMNTEAFF,TGTGCCAGCTCACCACCGGGACAGATGAACACTGAAGCTTTCTTT
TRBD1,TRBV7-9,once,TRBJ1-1,CSSSLDGQGAMKAFF,TGTTCCAGCAGCTTAGACGGACAGGGGGCGATGAAAGCTTTCTTT
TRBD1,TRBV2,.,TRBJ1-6,CASSQTGTANSPLHF,TGTGCCAGCAGCCAGACCGGGACAGCTAATTCACCCCTCCACTTT
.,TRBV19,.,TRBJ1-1,CASSIGQNIEAFF,TGTGCCAGTAGTATTGGTCAGAATATTGAAGCTTTCTTT
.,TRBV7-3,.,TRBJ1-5,CASSLRGGDQPQHF,TGTGCCAGCAGCTTAAGGGGAGGGGATCAGCCCCAGCATTTT
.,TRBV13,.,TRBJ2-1,CASRQNSGSDEQFF,TGTGCCAGCAGACAAAATAGCGGCTCAGATGAGCAGTTCTTC
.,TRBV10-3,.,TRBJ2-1,CAISSAGSPYNEQFF,TGTGCCATCAGTTCGGCAGGCTCCCCCTACAATGAGCAGTTCTTC
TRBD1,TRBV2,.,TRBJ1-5,CASMDRTKQPQHF,TGTGCCAGCATGGACAGGACTAAACAGCCCCAGCATTTT
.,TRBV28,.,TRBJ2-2,CASSFSTGELFF,TGTGCCAGCAGTTTCTCCACCGGGGAGCTGTTTTTT
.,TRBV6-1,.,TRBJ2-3,CASSRLAWRDTQYF,TGTGCCAGCAGTCGGCTAGCGTGGCGGGATACGCAGTATTTT
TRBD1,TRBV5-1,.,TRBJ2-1,CASSTMDRGVDEQFF,TGCGCCAGCAGCACAATGGACAGGGGCGTCGATGAGCAGTTCTTC
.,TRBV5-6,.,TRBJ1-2,CASSSGSREPSWGYTF,TGTGCCAGCAGCTCGGGTTCCAGGGAACCCTCCTGGGGCTACACCTTC
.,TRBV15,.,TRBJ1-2,CATSSQGAGYTF,TGTGCCACCAGCAGTCAGGGCGCTGGCTACACCTTC
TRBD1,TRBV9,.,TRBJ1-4,CASSVQGQGNEKLFF,TGTGCCAGCAGCGTTCAGGGACAGGGTAATGAAAAACTGTTTTTT
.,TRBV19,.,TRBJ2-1,CASSIAGGLYNEQFF,TGTGCCAGTAGTATAGCGGGGGGCCTTTACAATGAGCAGTTCTTC
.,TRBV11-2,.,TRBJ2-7,CASSSLPTGALGEQYF,TGTGCCAGCAGCTCCCTCCCCACAGGAGCTCTAGGGGAGCAGTACTTC
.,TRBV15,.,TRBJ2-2,CATSRRSNTGELFF,TGTGCCACCAGCAGACGGTCGAACACCGGGGAGCTGTTTTTT
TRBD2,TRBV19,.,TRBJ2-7,CASSISGTSGGEQYF,TGTGCCAGTAGTATATCTGGGACTAGCGGAGGTGAGCAGTACTTC
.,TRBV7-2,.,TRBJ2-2,CASSSAGSSGELFF,TGTGCCAGCAGCTCGGCAGGTTCCTCCGGGGAGCTGTTTTTT
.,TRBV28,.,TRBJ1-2,CASSLNTDANYGYTF,TGTGCCAGCAGTTTAAATACAGACGCTAACTATGGCTACACCTTC
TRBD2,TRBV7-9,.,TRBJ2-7,CASSPSSGGPSPWEQYF,TGTGCCAGCAGCCCATCTAGCGGGGGCCCCTCGCCCTGGGAGCAGTACTTC
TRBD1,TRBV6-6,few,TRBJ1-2,CASSSLGTGGYGYTF,TGTGCCAGCAGCTCTTTGGGGACAGGGGGCTATGGCTACACCTTC
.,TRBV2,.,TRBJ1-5,CASSEAIGAGQPQHF,TGTGCCAGCAGTGAAGCTATAGGGGCTGGCCAGCCCCAGCATTTT
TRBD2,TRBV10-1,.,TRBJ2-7,CASSPSRGDNEQYF,TGCGCCAGCAGTCCATCGCGGGGGGATAACGAGCAGTACTTC
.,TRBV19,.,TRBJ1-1,CASSIGGGAEAFF,TGTGCCAGTAGTATTGGTGGGGGGGCTGAAGCTTTCTTT
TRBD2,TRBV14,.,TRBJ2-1,CASRPSGSSYNEQFF,TGTGCCAGCAGACCTAGCGGGAGTTCCTACAATGAGCAGTTCTTC
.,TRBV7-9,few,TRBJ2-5,CASSHSSLQETQYF,TGTGCCAGTTCACATAGCAGCCTCCAAGAGACCCAGTACTTC
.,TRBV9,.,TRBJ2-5,CASSVVQGGQETQYF,TGTGCCAGCAGCGTAGTCCAAGGGGGCCAAGAGACCCAGTACTTC
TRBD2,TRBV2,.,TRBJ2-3,CASRPLAGVQDTQYF,TGTGCCAGCAGACCACTAGCGGGAGTTCAAGATACGCAGTATTTT
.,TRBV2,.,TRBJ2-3,CAGSGPSTDTQYF,TGTGCCGGCAGTGGGCCAAGCACAGATACGCAGTATTTT
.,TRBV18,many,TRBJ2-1,CASSQYMTRGNEQFF,TGTGCCAGCTCACAATACATGACTAGAGGCAATGAGCAGTTCTTC
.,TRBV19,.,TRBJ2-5,CASSGRTQETQYF,TGTGCCAGTAGTGGGCGAACTCAAGAGACCCAGTACTTC
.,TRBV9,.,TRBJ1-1,CASGVASVNTEAFF,TGTGCCAGCGGCGTAGCGTCAGTGAACACTGAAGCTTTCTTT
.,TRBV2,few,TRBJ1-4,CASTGAANEKLFF,TGTGCCAGCACTGGGGCTGCCAATGAAAAACTGTTTTTT
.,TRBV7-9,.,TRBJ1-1,CASSYRRNTEAFF,TGTGCCAGCAGCTACAGAAGGAACACTGAAGCTTTCTTT
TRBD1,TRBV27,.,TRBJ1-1,CASNRQGDEAFF,TGTGCCAGCAATCGACAGGGAGATGAAGCTTTCTTT
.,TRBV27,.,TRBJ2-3,CASAGDTQYF,TGTGCCTCCGCCGGGGATACGCAGTATTTT
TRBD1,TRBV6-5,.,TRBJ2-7,CASSRPGQAPYEQYF,TGTGCCAGCAGTCGACCGGGACAGGCCCCCTACGAGCAGTACTTC